The 26 T cell receptor beta chains listed next were all sequenced from one sample in a study of cytomegalovirus exposure and HLA in healthy donors. PCR used 60 Vbeta primers and 13 Jbeta primers. Sequencing was performed with immunoSEQ multiplex PCR; in TCRdb, only in-frame clones are kept and a portion is missing. The data show tens of thousands of clones, just under 75% seen once. The specimen was PBMCs. The receptors were sampled from a young man in good health and CMV-seropositive.

The CDR3 DNA sequence: TGCGCCAGCAGCCAAGAGGCTAGCGTGGGTGAGCAGTTCTTC. It specifies CASSQEASVGEQFF. The V call is TRBV4-3, the J call TRBJ2-1, with D maybe TRBD2 (6 bases). Germline V CDR1 and CDR2: LGHNA, YSLEER. This CDR3 has 14 amino acids. Trimming removed 0 bases from V and 9 bases from J, with 12 bases in between.

The V gene is TRBV28, the J gene TRBJ1-2, with 7 bases aligning to TRBD1. Germline lookup yields CDR1 MDHEN and CDR2 SYDVKM. The CDR3 sequence is 13 residues long. J lost 4 bases, V lost 5 bases, and 4 bases had no gene match. The CDR3 region has the DNA TGTGCCAGCAGTCAAGACAGGGCCTATGGCTACACCTTC. This codes for CASSQDRAYGYTF.

The V call is TRBV4-3, the J call TRBJ1-2; unclear D gene. The V and J ends lost 0 bases and 4 bases respectively, with 9 bases between them. Germline CDR1 and CDR2: LGHNA and YSLEER. The CDR3 spans 14 residues. The CDR3 DNA reads as TGCGCCAGCAGCCAAGATACCGGGTTCTATGGCTACACCTTC. Translation gives CASSQDTGFYGYTF.

This chain connects TRBV6-4 to TRBJ2-3; 9 bases match TRBD2. V lost 5 bases to trimming and J lost 3 bases; unmatched junction nucleotides: 6. CDR3 size: 15 residues. Germline V gene sequence: CDR1 MRHNA, CDR2 SNTAGT. The CDR3 reads CASSRLAGSTDTQYF. The CDR3 DNA reads TGTGCCAGCAGTAGGCTAGCGGGGAGTACAGATACGCAGTATTTT.

The genes are TRBV5-1 and TRBJ2-3, with a weak D call TRBD2 (6 bases). The V end was cut by 0 bases, the J end by 3 bases, with 8 bases between. Germline CDR1 SGHRS, CDR2 YFSETQ. The CDR3 consists of 14 residues. CDR3 nucleotides: TGCGCCAGCAGCTTGGTGGAGGGAACAGATACGCAGTATTTT. Amino acids: CASSLVEGTDTQYF.

This clone was observed a single time. The chain links TRBV7-9 to TRBJ1-4; TRBD1 is a possible D gene (5 bases). This CDR3 contains 14 residues. Germline-derived CDR1 and CDR2 are SEHNR and FQNEAQ (reference sequence). Deletions cut 7 bases from V and 8 bases from J, with 17 bases between. The CDR3 spells CASTRMGGEEKLFF. The CDR3 nucleotides read TGTGCCAGCACGAGGATGGGGGGTGAGGAAAAACTGTTTTTT.

The J gene is TRBJ2-7, the V gene TRBV4-3, with 8 bases matching TRBD2. The CDR3 covers 15 residues. Germline CDR1 LGHNA, CDR2 YSLEER. The ends lost 4 bases at V and 6 bases at J; junction bases unmatched: 11. The CDR3 sequence: CASSPPGLDVFEQYF. DNA for the CDR3: TGCGCCAGCAGCCCCCCGGGACTAGACGTTTTCGAGCAGTACTTC.

This clone was seen a few times. The CDR3 region has the DNA TGCGCCAGCAGCCAAGGCTACGGGAGGGCCGGAAACACCATATATTTT. Its protein is CASSQGYGRAGNTIYF. V usage is TRBV4-3 and J usage is TRBJ1-3, with no clear D. The CDR3 loop spans 16 amino acids. Germline-derived CDR1 and CDR2 are LGHNA and YSLEER. Trimming removed 1 base from V and 4 bases from J, with 14 bases in between.

The chain has TRBV11-2 and TRBJ1-1; TRBD1 matches at 10 bases. CDR1 is SGHAT, CDR2 FQNNGV, per germline. The CDR3 length is 14 residues. The trim removed 5 bases at V and 8 bases at J, leaving 8 bases unmatched. CDR3 loop: CASSTATGGWEAFF. The CDR3 DNA reads as TGTGCCAGCAGCACAGCGACAGGGGGCTGGGAAGCTTTCTTT.

V is TRBV19 and J is TRBJ2-5, with 8 bases that match TRBD2. This CDR3 spans 16 amino acids. V shed 3 bases and J 5 bases; nucleotides not matched to a gene: 11. CDR1 and CDR2 (germline): LNHDA, SQIVND (reference sequence). CDR3 bases: TGTGCCAGTAGTATCTCAGCGGGGGTGACGAGCGAGACCCAGTACTTC. Amino acid sequence: CASSISAGVTSETQYF.

This chain connects TRBV6-1 to TRBJ1-3, with D hard to call. CDR1 and CDR2 (germline): MNHNS, SASEGT. There are 17 residues in the CDR3. Deletions cut 1 base from V and 0 bases from J, with 13 bases between. CDR3 sequence reads: CASSEVGSFYSGNTIYF. CDR3 nucleotide sequence: TGTGCCAGCAGTGAAGTGGGCAGCTTTTACTCTGGAAACACCATATATTTT.

This chain links TRBV11-1 with TRBJ1-4; 7 bases line up with TRBD1. With V trimmed by 5 bases and J by 8 bases, 11 bases remained unmatched. The CDR3 extends over 15 amino acids. Germline V gene data show CDR1 as SGHAT and CDR2 as FQDESV (reference sequence). CDR3 nucleotide sequence: TGTGCCAGCAGCCGAATCGGACAGGCCTGGGAAAAACTGTTTTTT. This codes for CASSRIGQAWEKLFF.

The chain is built from TRBV6-1 and TRBJ2-1; D possibly corresponds to TRBD2 (6 bases). Trimming removed 9 bases from V and 8 bases from J, with 14 bases in between. The V gene's germline CDR1 is MNHNS and CDR2 SASEGT. CDR3 size: 12 residues. CDR3 coding DNA: TGTGCCAGTCGAGGACTAACCGATGAGCAGTTCTTC. This encodes CASRGLTDEQFF.

This rearrangement joins TRBV29-1 to TRBJ1-2; 7 bases align to TRBD1. Looked up from germline, CDR1 is SQVTM and CDR2 is ANQGSEA. The CDR3 is 14 residues long. Trimming took 4 bases from V and 4 from J; bases not matched to a gene: 9. The CDR3 bases are TGCAGCGTTGTTTCGCGACAGGGAGGCTATGGCTACACCTTC. Residues: CSVVSRQGGYGYTF.

J is TRBJ2-5 and V is TRBV28, with 7 positions matching TRBD1. The CDR3 runs to 14 residues. After removal of 2 bases from V and 4 bases from J, the junction contained 4 bases not matched to a gene. CDR1 is MDHEN and CDR2 is SYDVKM in the germline V gene. CDR3 nucleotide sequence: TGTGCCAGCAGTTTAACAGGGGAATCAGAGACCCAGTACTTC. It specifies CASSLTGESETQYF.

V and J are TRBV27 and TRBJ1-3, with 7 bases aligning to TRBD1. CDR3 size: 15 residues. Germline values: CDR1 MNHEY, CDR2 SMNVEV (reference sequence). The V and J ends lost 8 bases and 4 bases, in that order; junction bases with no gene match: 11. The CDR3 reads CASSFVGGLGNTIYF. CDR3 nucleotides: TGTGCCAGCTCATTTGTAGGGGGCCTGGGAAACACCATATATTTT.

The chain uses TRBV30 and TRBJ1-2; D uncertain. V was trimmed by 3 bases and J by 5 bases, leaving 10 bases between them. CDR1 GTSNPN and CDR2 SVGIG come from the germline V gene (reference sequence). The CDR3 has 12 amino acids. CDR3 DNA sequence: TGTGCCTGGAGGTCTACGGGGTATGGCTACACCTTC. Its translation: CAWRSTGYGYTF. The whole variable domain, filled in from reference TRBV30 and TRBJ1-2, reads SQTIHQWPATLVQPVGSPLSLECTVEGTSNPNLYWYRQAAGRGLQLLFYSVGIGQISSEVPQNLSASRPQDRQFILSSKKLLLSDSGFYLCAWRSTGYGYTFGSGTRLTVV.

The V and J genes are TRBV28 and TRBJ2-3; tentative D call: TRBD2 (5 bases). Germline loops: CDR1 MDHEN, CDR2 SYDVKM. Trimming stripped 2 bases from V and 6 bases from J, with 9 bases between. The CDR3 runs to 13 residues. CDR3 DNA sequence: TGTGCCAGCAGTTTAGCGGGTCACGATACGCAGTATTTT. It translates to CASSLAGHDTQYF.

V is TRBV4-1 and J is TRBJ1-5; D is unclear. The CDR3 consists of 15 residues. V was pared by 0 bases and J by 3 bases, with 9 bases between. Germline V CDR1 and CDR2: MGHRA, YSYEKL. In nucleotides, the CDR3 is TGCGCCAGCAGCCAAGATTGGGCAGTCAATCAGCCCCAGCATTTT. This sequence encodes CASSQDWAVNQPQHF.

The CDR3 nucleotides read TGTGCCAGCAGCCCAGGACAGGGCCGCAATCAGCCCCAGCATTTT. Its protein is CASSPGQGRNQPQHF. The chain is built from TRBV7-2 and TRBJ1-5, with 8 nucleotides matching TRBD1. This CDR3 has 15 residues. The ends lost 5 bases at V and 2 bases at J; junction bases unmatched: 5. Germline V gene data show CDR1 as SGHTA and CDR2 as FQGNSA. Together with reference TRBV7-2 and TRBJ1-5, the CDR3 gives the full variable domain: GAGVSQSPSNKVTEKGKDVELRCDPISGHTALYWYRQSLGQGLEFLIYFQGNSAPDKSGLPSDRFSAERTGGSVSTLTIQRTQQEDSAVYLCASSPGQGRNQPQHFGDGTRLSIL.

The chain couples TRBV30 to TRBJ2-1; a possible D gene is TRBD1 (6 bases). The germline gives CDR1 GTSNPN, CDR2 SVGIG (reference sequence). Trimming took off 4 bases at V and 5 bases at J, with 21 bases between the two ends. The CDR3 is made up of 16 amino acids. CDR3 bases: TGTGCCTGGATCCGAGCGTTGGGGGCCGGGGACAATGAGCAGTTCTTC. Amino acids: CAWIRALGAGDNEQFF.

The chain employs TRBV6-5 and TRBJ1-3; 7 bases agree with TRBD1. This CDR3 is built from 15 residues. From germline, CDR1 is MNHEY and CDR2 SVGAGI. V shed 6 bases and J 4 bases; nucleotides not matched to a gene: 9. The CDR3 region has the DNA TGTGCCAGCAGCCTCCTCACAGGGGAGGGAAACACCATATATTTT. Protein sequence: CASSLLTGEGNTIYF.

V usage is TRBV6-5 and J usage is TRBJ2-7, with 12 bases that match TRBD1. Germline trimming cut 5 bases from V and 7 bases from J; bases unmatched to any gene: 9. The germline V gene encodes CDR1 MNHEY and CDR2 SVGAGI. This CDR3 has 15 amino acids. CDR3 residues: CASSRPGQGAEEQYF. CDR3 nucleotide sequence: TGTGCCAGCAGTCGACCGGGACAGGGGGCGGAGGAGCAGTACTTC.

V is TRBV19 and J is TRBJ1-2; no firm D call. The germline gives CDR1 LNHDA, CDR2 SQIVND (reference sequence). Trimming cost V 2 bases and J 3 bases, with 7 bases left between them. This CDR3 comprises 13 residues. CDR3 amino acids: CASSISRDYGYTF. The CDR3 DNA follows: TGTGCCAGTAGTATAAGCCGAGACTATGGCTACACCTTC.

This clone has ten or more counts. The chain uses TRBV4-3 and TRBJ1-4; TRBD1 matches at 7 bases. The CDR3 loop spans 15 amino acids. The germline CDR1 and CDR2 sequences are LGHNA and YSLEER. Trimming at V came to 4 bases and at J to 7 bases, leaving 9 bases not matched to a gene. The CDR3 spells CASSPLGGHGEKLFF. CDR3 DNA: TGCGCCAGCAGCCCCCTAGGGGGCCACGGTGAAAAACTGTTTTTT.

CDR3 in amino acids: CASSYEVTETQYF. The CDR3 DNA is TGCGCCAGCAGCTATGAGGTGACAGAGACCCAGTACTTC. The chain combines TRBV5-1 with TRBJ2-5; the D is unclear. The germline gives CDR1 SGHRS, CDR2 YFSETQ. V was trimmed by 3 bases and J by 4 bases, leaving 10 bases between them. This CDR3 has 13 amino acids.